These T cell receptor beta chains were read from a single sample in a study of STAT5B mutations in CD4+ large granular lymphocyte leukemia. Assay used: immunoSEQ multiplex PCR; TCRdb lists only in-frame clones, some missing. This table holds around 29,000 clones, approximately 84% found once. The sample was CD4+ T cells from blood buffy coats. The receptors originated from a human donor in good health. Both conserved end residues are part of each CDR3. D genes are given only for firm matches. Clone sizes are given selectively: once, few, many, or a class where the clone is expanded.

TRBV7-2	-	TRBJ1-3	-	TGTGCCAGCGCTTTAGCGCGGGGGCCCCTCTCTGGAAACACCATATATTTT	CASALARGPLSGNTIYF
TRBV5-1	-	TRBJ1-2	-	TGCGCCAGCAGCATACAGGGAGAGGACTATGGCTACACCTTC	CASSIQGEDYGYTF
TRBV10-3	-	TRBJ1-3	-	TGTGCCATCAGTGACAGCTCTGGAAACACCATATATTTT	CAISDSSGNTIYF
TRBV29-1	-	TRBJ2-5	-	TGCAGCGGAGATTGGATGGGGGAGACCCAGTACTTC	CSGDWMGETQYF
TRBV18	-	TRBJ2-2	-	TGTGCCAGCTCACCCGCCATTGGGGGTAGAGCCGGGGAGCTGTTTTTT	CASSPAIGGRAGELFF
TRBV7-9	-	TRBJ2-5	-	TGTGCCAGCAGCTATGGGACCGGTGGCGAGACCCAGTACTTC	CASSYGTGGETQYF
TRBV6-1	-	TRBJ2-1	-	TGTGCCAGCCGGGAGCAGGCTACATACAATGAGCAGTTCTTC	CASREQATYNEQFF
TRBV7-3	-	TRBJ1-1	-	TGTGCCAGCACCGAGAGACCTGAAGCTTTCTTT	CASTERPEAFF
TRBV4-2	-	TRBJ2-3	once	TGTGCCAGCAGCCAAGAATTTTTGGGGGAGATCACAGATACGCAGTATTTT	CASSQEFLGEITDTQYF
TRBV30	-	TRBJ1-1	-	TGTGCCTGGTCTGACAGGCCGGGCACTGAAGCTTTCTTT	CAWSDRPGTEAFF
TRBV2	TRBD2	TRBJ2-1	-	TGTGCCAGCAGTGAAAGCGGGGGATACTCCTACAATGAGCAGTTCTTC	CASSESGGYSYNEQFF
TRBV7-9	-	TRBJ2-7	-	TGTGCCAGCAGCTCCCAGGGTTACGAGCAGTACTTC	CASSSQGYEQYF
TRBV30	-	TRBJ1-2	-	TGTGCCTGGAACAACGGGACTCAGGATGGCTACACCTTC	CAWNNGTQDGYTF
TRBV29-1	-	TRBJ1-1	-	TGCAGCGTTGTCAGGGGTATGTCCACTGAAGCTTTCTTT	CSVVRGMSTEAFF
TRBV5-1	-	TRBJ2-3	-	TGCGCCAGCAGTGGGGGGACCGCTCCTGAATTGGATACGCAGTATTTT	CASSGGTAPELDTQYF
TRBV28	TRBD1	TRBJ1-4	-	TGTGCCAGCAGTCAAACAGGGGTCACTAATGAAAAACTGTTTTTT	CASSQTGVTNEKLFF
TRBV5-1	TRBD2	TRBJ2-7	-	TGCGCCAGCAGCGACGGGACTAGCGGGCCGGAGCAGTACTTC	CASSDGTSGPEQYF
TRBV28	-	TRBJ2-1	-	TGTGCCAGCAGCAACGCGGACCGTCTTTACAATGAGCAGTTCTTC	CASSNADRLYNEQFF
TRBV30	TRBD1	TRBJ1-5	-	TGTGCCTGGAGTTCCGGACAGGGTCCGGAGCCCCAGCATTTT	CAWSSGQGPEPQHF
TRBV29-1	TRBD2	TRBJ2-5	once	TGCAGCGTTGTTCCCTTCCAAAGCGGGAGTGTCCAAGAGACCCAGTACTTC	CSVVPFQSGSVQETQYF
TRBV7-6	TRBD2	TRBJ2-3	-	TGTGCCAGCAGCCTGACTAGCGGGAGAGATACGCAGTATTTT	CASSLTSGRDTQYF
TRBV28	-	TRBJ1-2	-	TGTGCCAGCAGCACGGGCAGACCGGATGGCTACACCTTC	CASSTGRPDGYTF
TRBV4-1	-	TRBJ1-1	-	TGCGCCAGCAGCCAAGATGGGGAAGGTAGTCTCAGGGGAGCTTTCTTT	CASSQDGEGSLRGAFF
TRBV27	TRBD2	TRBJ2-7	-	TGTGCCAGCAGCCAACGGACTAGCGGGAGCTATCACGAGCAGTACTTC	CASSQRTSGSYHEQYF
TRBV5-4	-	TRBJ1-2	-	TGTGCCAGCAGCTTGGCCGTAGGTTTCTATGGCTACACCTTC	CASSLAVGFYGYTF
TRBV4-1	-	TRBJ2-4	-	TGCGCCAGCAGCCAAGTAACGTCAGGCCTAGGCCCCAACATTCAGTACTTC	CASSQVTSGLGPNIQYF
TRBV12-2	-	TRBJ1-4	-	TGTGCAAGTCGCTTAACCCGACGAACGCCACGAGAAAAACTGTTTTTT	CASRLTRRTPREKLFF
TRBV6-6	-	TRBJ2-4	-	TGTGCCAGCAGGGACAGTGAAGCCAAAAACATTCAGTACTTC	CASRDSEAKNIQYF
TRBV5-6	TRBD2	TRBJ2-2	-	TGTGCCAGCAGCTTGCGACTAGCGGTCTTGAACACCGGGGAGCTGTTTTTT	CASSLRLAVLNTGELFF
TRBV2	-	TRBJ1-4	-	TGTGCCAGCAATGGATGGGGCGTGAATGAAAAACTGTTTTTT	CASNGWGVNEKLFF
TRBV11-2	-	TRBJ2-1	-	TGTGCCAGCAGCTTGCTGACCAATGAGCAGTTCTTC	CASSLLTNEQFF
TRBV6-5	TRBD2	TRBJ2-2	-	TGTGCCAGCAGTTACTCTAGCGGGAGGGCCAGCGGGGAGCTGTTTTTT	CASSYSSGRASGELFF
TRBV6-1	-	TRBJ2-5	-	TGTGCCAGCAGTGAAGAGGCAGGGGTGGTAGAGACCCAGTACTTC	CASSEEAGVVETQYF
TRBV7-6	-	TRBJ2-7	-	TGTGCCAGCAGCCAGGGTACCGGCAGGGGCCACGAGCAGTACTTC	CASSQGTGRGHEQYF
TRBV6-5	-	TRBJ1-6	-	TGTGCCAGCAGTTACTCGTCGGGGTCGGGGTCACCCCTCCACTTT	CASSYSSGSGSPLHF
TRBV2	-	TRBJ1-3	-	TGTGCCAGCAGTGAAAGACGGGACAACTCTGGAAACACCATATATTTT	CASSERRDNSGNTIYF
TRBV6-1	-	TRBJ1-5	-	TGTGCCACCCTCGGACAGATAAATCAGCCCCAGCATTTT	CATLGQINQPQHF
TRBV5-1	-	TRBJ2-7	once	TGCGCCAGCAGCTTGGCGGGGATCTCAGGAAACGAGCAGTACTTC	CASSLAGISGNEQYF
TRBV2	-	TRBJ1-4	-	TGTGCCAGCGAGGGAGTAGCTGAAAAACTGTTTTTT	CASEGVAEKLFF
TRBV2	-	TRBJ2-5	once	TGTGCCAGCAGTGACCCGGCCCTACGTCAAGAGACCCAGTACTTC	CASSDPALRQETQYF
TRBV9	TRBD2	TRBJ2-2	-	TGTGCCAGCAGCGTATCGCGGGGGAGGAACACCGGGGAGCTGTTTTTT	CASSVSRGRNTGELFF